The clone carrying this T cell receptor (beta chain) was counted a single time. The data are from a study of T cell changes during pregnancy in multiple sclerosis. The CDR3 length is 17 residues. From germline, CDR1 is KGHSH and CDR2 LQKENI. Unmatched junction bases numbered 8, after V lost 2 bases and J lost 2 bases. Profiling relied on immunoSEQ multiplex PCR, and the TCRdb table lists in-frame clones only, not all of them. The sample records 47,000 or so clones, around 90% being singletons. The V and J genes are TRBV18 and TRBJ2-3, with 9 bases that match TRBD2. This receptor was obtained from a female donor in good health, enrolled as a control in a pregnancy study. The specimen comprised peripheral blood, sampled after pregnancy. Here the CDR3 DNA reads TGTGCCAGCTCACCAAGGTGGGCTAGCGGGGCCACAGATACGCAGTATTTT. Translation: CASSPRWASGATDTQYF.